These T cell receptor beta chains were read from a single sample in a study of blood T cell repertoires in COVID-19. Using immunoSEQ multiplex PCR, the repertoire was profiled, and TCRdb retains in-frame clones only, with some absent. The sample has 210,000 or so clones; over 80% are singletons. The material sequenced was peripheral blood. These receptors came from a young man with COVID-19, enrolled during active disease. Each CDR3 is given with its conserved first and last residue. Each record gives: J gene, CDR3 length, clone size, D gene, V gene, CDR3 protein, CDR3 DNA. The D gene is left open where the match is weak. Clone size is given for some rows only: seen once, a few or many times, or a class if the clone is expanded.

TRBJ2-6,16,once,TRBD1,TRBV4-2,CASSVTGGSGANVLTF,TGTGCCAGCAGCGTGACAGGGGGCTCCGGGGCCAACGTCCTGACTTTC
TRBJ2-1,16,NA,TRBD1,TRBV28,CASSFRGQGPYNEQFF,TGTGCCAGCAGTTTTAGGGGACAGGGGCCCTACAATGAGCAGTTCTTC
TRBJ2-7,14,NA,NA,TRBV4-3,CASSQDAGSHEQYF,TGCGCCAGCAGCCAAGACGCAGGGTCCCACGAGCAGTACTTC
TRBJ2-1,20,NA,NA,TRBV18,CASTISPGQGSGRGYNEQFF,TGTGCCAGCACGATATCCCCGGGACAGGGATCCGGGAGGGGTTACAATGAGCAGTTCTTC
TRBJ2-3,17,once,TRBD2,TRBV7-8,CASSLEFWRSSGDTQYF,TGTGCCAGCAGCTTAGAATTCTGGCGGAGTAGCGGGGATACGCAGTATTTT
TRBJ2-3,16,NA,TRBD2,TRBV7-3,CASSARTSGRSDTQYF,TGTGCCAGCAGCGCTCGGACTAGCGGGAGATCAGATACGCAGTATTTT
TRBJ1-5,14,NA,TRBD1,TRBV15,CATSRDRGWQPQHF,TGTGCCACCAGTCGGGACAGGGGTTGGCAGCCCCAGCATTTT
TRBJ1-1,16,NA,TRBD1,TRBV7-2,CASSKRQGALNTEAFF,TGTGCCAGCAGCAAGAGACAGGGGGCCCTGAACACTGAAGCTTTCTTT
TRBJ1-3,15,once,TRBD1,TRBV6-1,CASRAGTVSGNTIYF,TGTGCCAGCAGGGCCGGGACAGTCTCTGGAAACACCATATATTTT
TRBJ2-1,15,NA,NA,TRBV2,CASSDSGSSYNEQFF,TGTGCCAGCAGTGATAGCGGCAGCTCCTACAATGAGCAGTTCTTC
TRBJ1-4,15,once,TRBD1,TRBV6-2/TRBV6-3,CASSSTTGQREKLFF,TGTGCCAGCAGTTCCACGACAGGGCAACGAGAAAAACTGTTTTTT
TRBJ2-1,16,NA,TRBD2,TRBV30,CAWSVPRTSGRYEQFF,TGTGCCTGGAGTGTACCCCGGACTAGCGGGAGATATGAGCAGTTCTTC
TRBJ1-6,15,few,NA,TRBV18,CASSPVTGNNSPLHF,TGTGCCAGCTCACCTGTGACAGGAAATAATTCACCCCTCCACTTT
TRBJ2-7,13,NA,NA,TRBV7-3,CASSFGGGYEQYF,TGTGCCAGCAGCTTCGGAGGTGGATACGAGCAGTACTTC
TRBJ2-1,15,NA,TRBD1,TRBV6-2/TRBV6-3,CASSTDRGNYNEQFF,TGTGCCAGCAGCACCGACAGGGGGAATTACAATGAGCAGTTCTTC
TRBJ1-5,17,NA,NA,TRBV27,CASSSQGNLALNQPQHF,TGTGCCAGCAGTTCACAGGGAAACCTGGCCCTCAATCAGCCCCAGCATTTT
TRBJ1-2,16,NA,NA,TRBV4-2,CASSQESPDRNYGYTF,TGTGCCAGCAGCCAAGAATCCCCAGACAGGAACTATGGCTACACCTTC
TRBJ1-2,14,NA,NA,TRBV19,CASSISTGPYGYTF,TGTGCCAGTAGTATATCGACAGGCCCTTATGGCTACACCTTC
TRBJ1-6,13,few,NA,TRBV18,CASSQGDRSPLHF,TGTGCCAGCTCACAAGGGGATCGCTCACCCCTCCACTTT
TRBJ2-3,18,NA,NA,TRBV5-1,CASSTLPVGRANTDTQYF,TGCGCCAGCAGCACCCTTCCGGTGGGCAGGGCGAACACAGATACGCAGTATTTT
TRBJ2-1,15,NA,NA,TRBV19,CASSIDPGNYNEQFF,TGTGCCAGTAGTATAGATCCAGGGAATTACAATGAGCAGTTCTTC
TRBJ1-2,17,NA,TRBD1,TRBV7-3,CASSFSLGGVFNYGYTF,TGTGCCAGCAGCTTCTCCTTAGGGGGCGTTTTTAACTATGGCTACACCTTC
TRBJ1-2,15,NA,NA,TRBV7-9,CASSSQEGPLYGYTF,TGTGCCAGCAGCTCACAGGAGGGGCCTTTATATGGCTACACCTTC
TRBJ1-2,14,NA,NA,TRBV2,CASKIASTRYGYTF,TGTGCCAGCAAGATCGCCTCGACACGATATGGCTACACCTTC
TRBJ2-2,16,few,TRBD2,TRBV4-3,CASSLSPGLADGELFF,TGCGCCAGCAGCCTAAGTCCGGGACTAGCGGACGGGGAGCTGTTTTTT
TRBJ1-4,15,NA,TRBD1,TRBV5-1,CASSVQGNGNEKLFF,TGCGCCAGCAGCGTACAGGGGAATGGTAATGAAAAACTGTTTTTT
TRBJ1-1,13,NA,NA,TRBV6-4,CASRLEGNTEAFF,TGTGCCAGCAGACTAGAGGGTAACACTGAAGCTTTCTTT
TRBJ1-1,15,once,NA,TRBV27,CASSFVGQPNTEAFF,TGTGCCAGCAGTTTTGTGGGGCAGCCGAACACTGAAGCTTTCTTT
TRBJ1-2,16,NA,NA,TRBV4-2,CASSQATGMKNYGYTF,TGTGCCAGCAGCCAGGCTACAGGGATGAAGAACTATGGCTACACCTTC
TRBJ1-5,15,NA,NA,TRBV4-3,CASSQDRHYNQPQHF,TGCGCCAGCAGCCAAGATCGTCACTACAATCAGCCCCAGCATTTT
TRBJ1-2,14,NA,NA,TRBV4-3,CASSRKSGADGYTF,TGCGCCAGCAGCCGCAAAAGCGGGGCCGATGGCTACACCTTC
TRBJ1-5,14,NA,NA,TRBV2,CASSDGQLNQPQHF,TGTGCCAGCAGTGATGGACAGCTTAATCAGCCCCAGCATTTT
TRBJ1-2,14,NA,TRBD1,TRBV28,CASSPGTGGVGYTF,TGTGCCAGCAGCCCCGGGACAGGGGGCGTTGGCTACACCTTC
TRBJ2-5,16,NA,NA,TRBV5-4,CASSPGLGGRQETQYF,TGTGCCAGCAGCCCGGGACTTGGGGGTAGACAAGAGACCCAGTACTTC
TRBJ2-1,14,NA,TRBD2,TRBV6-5,CASRPTSGGFEQFF,TGTGCCAGCAGGCCGACTAGCGGGGGATTTGAGCAGTTCTTC
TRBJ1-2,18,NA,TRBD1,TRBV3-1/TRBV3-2,CASSPVLWTRDRGYGYTF,TGTGCCAGCAGCCCCGTCTTATGGACCCGGGACAGGGGCTATGGCTACACCTTC
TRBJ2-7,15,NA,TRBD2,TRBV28,CASSFSQGGSYEQYF,TGTGCCAGCAGTTTTTCCCAGGGAGGGAGCTACGAGCAGTACTTC
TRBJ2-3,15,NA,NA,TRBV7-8,CASSLGRARGDTQYF,TGTGCCAGCAGCTTAGGACGGGCCAGAGGGGATACGCAGTATTTT
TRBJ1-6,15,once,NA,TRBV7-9,CASSLDGGGNSPLHF,TGTGCCAGCAGCTTAGATGGGGGAGGTAATTCACCCCTCCACTTT
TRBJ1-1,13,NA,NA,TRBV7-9,CASIQGFNTEAFF,TGTGCCAGTATTCAGGGGTTCAACACTGAAGCTTTCTTT
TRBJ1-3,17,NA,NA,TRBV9,CASSVTGRGASGNTIYF,TGTGCCAGCAGCGTAACCGGCAGGGGAGCCTCTGGAAACACCATATATTTT
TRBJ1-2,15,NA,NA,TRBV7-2,CASSLDRWQGEGYTF,TGTGCCAGCAGCTTAGATAGGTGGCAGGGCGAAGGCTACACCTTC
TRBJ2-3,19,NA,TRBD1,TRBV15,CATSRDRVFGQGNTDTQYF,TGTGCCACCAGCAGAGATAGGGTATTTGGACAGGGGAACACAGATACGCAGTATTTT
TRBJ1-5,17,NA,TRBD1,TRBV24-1,CATSDFGTARPNQPQHF,TGTGCCACCAGTGATTTCGGGACAGCCCGCCCCAATCAGCCCCAGCATTTT